This T cell receptor (beta chain) is from a study of blood T cell repertoires in COVID-19. Whole-study context: The study drew acute and convalescent COVID-19 samples from the United States, Italy and Spain.

The CDR3 spans 14 residues. V lost 4 bases and J 0 bases, leaving 8 bases between the germline ends. Per germline, CDR1 LGHNA and CDR2 YSLEER. Participants came from 24 US areas, aged about 18 to 100 years. In assigning cohorts, the study relied on participant-reported clinical history. The sample holds one count of this clone. As processed by the authors: Counts of nucleated cells, estimated from reference gene primer amplification, were obtained. Clones were sequenced by immunoSEQ multiplex PCR, and TCRdb holds only the in-frame ones, with some missing. That table is the source of V, J and clone size, and D and trimming were worked out from the DNA. Of fewer than 350,000 clones in the sample, approximately 88% are singletons; the top ten hold about 1.7%.

Sequencing was performed on PBMCs or T cells enriched from blood (not recorded which). The V and J genes are TRBV4-3 and TRBJ2-3, with a tentative D call TRBD2 (5 bases). The TCR originated in a woman aged 35 to 49 who had recovered from COVID-19. The DNA for the CDR3 is TGCGCCAGCAGCCTGAGCGGTAGCACAGATACGCAGTATTTT. This translates into CASSLSGSTDTQYF.